The text below deals with one TCR beta chain. The sample comes from a study of T cells in tuberculosis. Study-level information: In South Africa, adults with active tuberculosis were compared with IGRA-negative and latently infected IGRA-positive adolescents. Within 7 days of starting treatment, or before, PBMC were stored.

Time point specified: new active TB diagnosis, blood taken before or within 7 days of starting treatment. Some clones are missing from TCRdb's copy, which holds only in-frame ones; the method was immunoSEQ multiplex PCR. The sample includes around 33,000 clones, under 95% seen only once; the top ten take around 7%. Germline V gene sequence: CDR1 SGHRS, CDR2 YFSETQ. V was cut by 4 bases and J by 0 bases, with 17 bases left in between. The CDR3 has 17 amino acids. This receptor was identified in an adult with tuberculosis. Some clones in this sample may be carry-over from other donors' samples. The source was PBMCs, collected at tuberculosis diagnosis. The chain combines TRBV5-1 with TRBJ1-3; weak D call: TRBD1 (6 bases). CDR3 in amino acids: CASSATTGWGSGNTIYF. The CDR3 bases are TGCGCCAGCAGCGCCACGACAGGTTGGGGCTCTGGAAACACCATATATTTT.